The present entry profiles one TCR beta chain with its context. These data originate in a study of human T cells and chemical hapten exposure. TCRdb re-analysed the RACE reads in MiXCR, keeping a single row per CDR3 protein. The data show around 380,000 distinct CDR3 sequences, 4.8% seen once. Noted time point: patch test 1, 2 weeks after DPC sensitization. Treatment described: therapeutic diphenylcyclopropenone sensitization with weekly scalp DPC. Germline V CDR1 and CDR2: KGHSH, LQKENI. The length of the CDR3 is 20 residues. Deletions cut 2 bases from V and 0 bases from J, with 23 bases between. The TCR comes from a woman between 45 and 65 years old with alopecia areata. Some clones in this sample may be carry-over from other donors' samples. The chain is built from TRBV18 and TRBJ2-4; TRBD1 might be the D (5 bases). Sequenced material: whole blood, taken in connection with sensitization to the hapten diphenylcyclopropenone (DPC). In nucleotides, the CDR3 is TGTGCCAGCTCACCAGTCGACTTCACAGGCCCATTTCTAGCCAAAAACATTCAGTACTTC. Its translation is CASSPVDFTGPFLAKNIQYF.